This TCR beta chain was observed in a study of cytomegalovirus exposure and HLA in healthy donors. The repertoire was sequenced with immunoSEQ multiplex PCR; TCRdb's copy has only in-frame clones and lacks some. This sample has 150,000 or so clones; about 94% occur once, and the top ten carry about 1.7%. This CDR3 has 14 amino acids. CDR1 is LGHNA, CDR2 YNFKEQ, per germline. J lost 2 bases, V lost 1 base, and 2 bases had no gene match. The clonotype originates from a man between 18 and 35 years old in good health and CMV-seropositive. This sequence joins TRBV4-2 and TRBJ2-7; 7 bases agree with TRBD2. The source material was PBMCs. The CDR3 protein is CASSQVSGTYEQYF. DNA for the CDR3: TGTGCCAGCAGCCAAGTAAGCGGGACCTACGAGCAGTACTTC.